These 26 T cell receptor beta chains share one sample of origin, sequenced in a study of blood T cell repertoires in COVID-19. Data came from immunoSEQ multiplex PCR; TCRdb stores just in-frame clones and leaves some out. The sample lists 100,000 or so clones, around 90% occurring once. Material for sequencing was peripheral blood. These receptors came from a middle-aged man with acute or convalescent COVID-19.

The chain employs TRBV9 and TRBJ2-2, with D possibly TRBD1 on 6 matching bases. The CDR3 is 16 amino acids. Trimming took off 3 bases at V and 5 bases at J, with 17 bases between the two ends. Germline V gene lookup returns CDR1 SGDLS and CDR2 YYNGEE. CDR3 in amino acids: CASSEQGRRMTGELFF. The DNA of the CDR3 is TGTGCCAGCAGCGAACAGGGTCGCAGGATGACCGGGGAGCTGTTTTTT.

The rearrangement links TRBV5-1 to TRBJ2-7; D not certain. The CDR3 is 11 residues long. The V end lost 4 bases, the J end lost 3 bases, and 5 bases lay between the germline ends. Germline V gene sequence: CDR1 SGHRS, CDR2 YFSETQ. For the CDR3, the DNA is TGCGCCAGCAGCAGCAACTACGAGCAGTACTTC. Protein product: CASSSNYEQYF.

V is TRBV6-4 and J is TRBJ1-2, with TRBD1 as a possible D gene (6 bases). This CDR3 comprises 18 residues. The V end lost 2 bases, the J end lost 0 bases, and 19 bases lay between the germline ends. Looked up from germline, CDR1 is MRHNA and CDR2 is SNTAGT. CDR3 sequence reads: CASSDTLGGAPANYGYTF. For the CDR3, the DNA is TGTGCCAGCAGTGACACCCTGGGGGGGGCGCCGGCTAACTATGGCTACACCTTC.

The CDR3 region has the DNA TGTGCCAGCAGCTTTTCCGAGTGGGGCGGCTCCTACGAGCAGTACTTC. This encodes CASSFSEWGGSYEQYF. This chain links TRBV7-8 with TRBJ2-7, with TRBD1 as a possible D gene (5 bases). There are 16 residues in the CDR3. V lost 3 bases, J lost 0 bases, and 15 bases lay in between. Germline V lookup: CDR1 SGHVS, CDR2 FQNEAQ.

This clone was counted between two and nine times. The chain combines TRBV19 with TRBJ1-4; D possibly corresponds to TRBD1 (5 bases). The CDR3 sequence is 14 residues long. CDR1 is LNHDA and CDR2 is SQIVND in the germline V gene (reference sequence). V gave up 7 bases and J gave up 8 bases, with 17 bases separating them. CDR3 residues: CASTRGGFREKLFF. CDR3 nucleotides: TGTGCCAGTACCCGTGGGGGGTTTAGGGAAAAACTGTTTTTT.

The rearrangement links TRBV11-2 to TRBJ2-7; 11 positions agree with TRBD2. The CDR3 runs 17 residues. V lost 5 bases to trimming and J lost 4 bases; unmatched junction nucleotides: 13. Germline CDR1 is SGHAT and CDR2 is FQNNGV. In DNA form, the CDR3 reads TGTGCCAGCAGCCCCCCAGGACTAGCGGGCCGAGGGTACGAGCAGTACTTC. This sequence encodes CASSPPGLAGRGYEQYF.

The rearrangement joins TRBV6-1 to TRBJ1-5; D may be TRBD1 (6 bases). Germline assignment: CDR1 MNHNS and CDR2 SASEGT. This CDR3 has 14 residues. Trimming pared 3 bases from V and 6 bases from J, leaving 12 bases between. CDR3 in amino acids: CASSDGGRGQPQHF. The CDR3 nucleotides are TGTGCCAGCAGTGACGGGGGGCGAGGTCAGCCCCAGCATTTT.

The rearrangement links TRBV15 to TRBJ2-7; possible D gene TRBD2, 6 bases. Trimming shortened V by 0 bases and J by 1 base, and 7 bases separated the two germline ends. The CDR3 extends over 14 amino acids. Germline V lookup: CDR1 LNHNV, CDR2 YYDKDF (reference sequence). CDR3 in DNA: TGTGCCACCAGCAGAGAGGGACTGTCCTACGAGCAGTACTTC. This gives the protein CATSREGLSYEQYF.

This clone was recorded a few times. V gene TRBV4-1 combines with J gene TRBJ1-6; D may be TRBD1 (5 bases). There are 17 residues in the CDR3. Germline CDR1 MGHRA, CDR2 YSYEKL. Deletions cut 5 bases from V and 0 bases from J, with 14 bases between. Written as DNA, the CDR3 is TGCGCCAGCAGCGCACAGGTTAGAAGCTCCTATAATTCACCCCTCCACTTT. Translated, it gives CASSAQVRSSYNSPLHF.

This clone has a single count. The genes are TRBV6-2 or TRBV6-3 and TRBJ2-3; TRBD1 aligns across 9 bases. Germline CDR1 is MNHEY and CDR2 is SVGEGT. CDR3 length: 16 residues. V shed 2 bases and J 2 bases; nucleotides not matched to a gene: 5. Written as DNA, the CDR3 is TGTGCCAGCAGTTACCGGACAGGGGCACCCACAGATACGCAGTATTTT. Its protein is CASSYRTGAPTDTQYF.

The gene calls are TRBV7-9 and TRBJ2-7; a weak D match, TRBD2 (6 bases). V gave up 1 base and J gave up 1 base, with 8 bases separating them. Germline V gives CDR1 SEHNR, CDR2 FQNEAQ (reference sequence). The CDR3 is 14 amino acids. CDR3 sequence reads: CASSLGSGSYEQYF. The CDR3 nucleotides read TGTGCCAGCAGCTTAGGTAGCGGATCCTACGAGCAGTACTTC.

V is TRBV19 and J is TRBJ2-7, with D unresolved. This CDR3 comprises 13 residues. CDR1 is LNHDA, CDR2 SQIVND, per germline (reference sequence). V was shortened by 4 bases and J by 3 bases, with 10 bases between the two germline ends. CDR3 in DNA: TGTGCCAGTAGTACCAGTAGAGGCTACGAGCAGTACTTC. Translation: CASSTSRGYEQYF.

The genes are TRBV5-1 and TRBJ2-3; 10 bases agree with TRBD1. With 4 bases clipped from V and 2 bases from J, the junction kept 4 bases outside the gene matches. Germline values: CDR1 SGHRS, CDR2 YFSETQ. The CDR3 consists of 15 residues. CDR3 sequence reads: CASSAGTGATDTQYF. DNA of the CDR3: TGCGCCAGCAGCGCCGGGACAGGGGCCACAGATACGCAGTATTTT.

The chain has TRBV5-1 and TRBJ2-5, with D possibly matching TRBD1 (5 bases). V dropped 4 bases and J dropped 0 bases, with 7 bases sitting between them. Germline lookup yields CDR1 SGHRS and CDR2 YFSETQ. The CDR3 runs 13 residues. Here the CDR3 reads CASSIQDQETQYF. The CDR3 coding sequence is TGCGCCAGCAGCATACAGGACCAAGAGACCCAGTACTTC.

The chain joins TRBV7-9 to TRBJ1-2; a weak D match, TRBD1 (6 bases). Germline V gene data show CDR1 as SEHNR and CDR2 as FQNEAQ (reference sequence). Deletions cut 5 bases from V and 3 bases from J, with 13 bases between. This CDR3 is built from 14 residues. CDR3: CASSPTGHDYGYTF. CDR3 nucleotide sequence: TGTGCCAGCAGCCCCACAGGGCATGACTATGGCTACACCTTC.

The rearrangement uses TRBV19 and TRBJ1-5, with a tentative D call TRBD1 (5 bases). V was cut by 7 bases and J by 1 base, with 11 bases left in between. The CDR3 contains 14 residues. The germline V gene encodes CDR1 LNHDA and CDR2 SQIVND (reference sequence). This CDR3 reads CASMGRGSNQPQHF. The CDR3, as DNA: TGTGCCAGTATGGGACGGGGGAGCAATCAGCCCCAGCATTTT.

This clone has a handful of counts. The J gene is TRBJ2-3, the V gene TRBV6-5, with TRBD2 matching over 12 bases. The CDR3 consists of 14 residues. Trimming took 6 bases from V and 5 from J; bases not matched to a gene: 3. Germline V CDR1 and CDR2: MNHEY, SVGAGI. CDR3 bases: TGTGCCAGCAGCCGACTAGCGGGGGTAGATACGCAGTATTTT. It specifies CASSRLAGVDTQYF.

The rearrangement joins TRBV7-8 to TRBJ1-3; no definite D call. Germline lookup yields CDR1 SGHVS and CDR2 FQNEAQ. V lost 3 bases to trimming and J lost 3 bases, with 15 bases between them. CDR3 length: 16 amino acids. CDR3 in amino acids: CASSFETRRFGNTIYF. The CDR3, as DNA: TGTGCCAGCAGCTTTGAAACCAGGAGGTTTGGAAACACCATATATTTT.

The chain has TRBV11-2 and TRBJ2-3; D may be TRBD1 (6 bases). The V gene lost 2 bases and the J gene lost 2 bases, with 11 bases spanning the gap. The CDR3 totals 15 residues. Germline V CDR1 and CDR2: SGHAT, FQNNGV. CDR3 in amino acids: CASSLKGEFTDTQYF. CDR3 nucleotides: TGTGCCAGCAGCTTAAAGGGGGAGTTCACAGATACGCAGTATTTT.

The CDR3 nucleotides are TGTGCCAGCAGCTTGGTGGCGGACAATGAGCAGTTCTTC. Its protein product is CASSLVADNEQFF. This chain links TRBV5-8 with TRBJ2-1, with D unclear. There are 13 residues in the CDR3. The germline V gene encodes CDR1 SGHTS and CDR2 YDEGEE. The V end lost 0 bases, the J end lost 5 bases, and 6 bases lay between the germline ends.

The chain joins TRBV12-3 or TRBV12-4 to TRBJ2-3; 9 bases are a match to TRBD2. With V trimmed by 3 bases and J by 12 bases, 4 bases remained unmatched. The CDR3 is 12 residues long. CDR3 region: CASSFSGGGQYF. The CDR3 DNA reads as TGTGCCAGCAGTTTTAGCGGGGGCGGCCAGTATTTT.

The chain carries TRBV6-5 and TRBJ2-2; D might be TRBD2 (6 bases). The CDR3 sequence is 15 residues long. Germline V lookup: CDR1 MNHEY, CDR2 SVGAGI. The germline V and J ends were trimmed by 5 bases and 4 bases, with 14 bases remaining between them. CDR3 nucleotides: TGTGCCAGCAGTCCCCGGGACTTACTCACCGGGGAGCTGTTTTTT. It encodes CASSPRDLLTGELFF.

The table lists this clone with a few counts. This rearrangement joins TRBV5-6 to TRBJ1-5, with a weak D call TRBD1 (6 bases). This CDR3 region has 13 residues. The ends were cut back, 3 bases at V and 4 bases at J, with 8 bases in the middle. Germline V gene sequence: CDR1 SGHDT, CDR2 YYEEEE. The CDR3 is CASSSGQNQPQHF. The CDR3 DNA follows: TGTGCCAGCAGCTCCGGACAGAATCAGCCCCAGCATTTT.

V is TRBV28 and J is TRBJ2-7; D is possibly TRBD1 (5 bases). Per the germline V gene, CDR1 is MDHEN and CDR2 is SYDVKM. There are 14 residues in the CDR3. V gave up 2 bases and J gave up 4 bases, with 12 bases separating them. The CDR3 coding sequence is TGTGCCAGCAGTTTAAGGCAGGGAAAGTACGAGCAGTACTTC. Protein product: CASSLRQGKYEQYF.

This chain uses TRBV7-9 with TRBJ1-1; TRBD1 matches 10 bases. The CDR3 has 17 amino acids. Germline assignment: CDR1 SEHNR and CDR2 FQNEAQ (reference sequence). J was trimmed by 6 bases and V by 4 bases; bases with no gene match: 14. CDR3 residues: CASSSQTGQGGNAEAFF. CDR3 in DNA: TGTGCCAGCAGCTCCCAAACCGGACAGGGGGGTAATGCTGAAGCTTTCTTT. The variable domain in full, completed from reference TRBV7-9 and TRBJ1-1, reads DTGVSQNPRHKITKRGQNVTFRCDPISEHNRLYWYRQTLGQGPEFLTYFQNEAQLEKSRLLSDRFSAERPKGSFSTLEIQRTEQGDSAMYLCASSSQTGQGGNAEAFFGQGTRLTVV.

This sequence joins TRBV19 and TRBJ2-1, with TRBD2 matching 11 bases. Per the germline V gene, CDR1 is LNHDA and CDR2 is SQIVND (reference sequence). This CDR3 comprises 13 residues. The J segment lost 10 bases and the V segment lost 6 bases, leaving 5 bases of the junction unmatched. In DNA form, the CDR3 reads TGTGCCAGTAGCCCACTAGCGGGGGACGAGCAGTTCTTC. Translating it yields CASSPLAGDEQFF.